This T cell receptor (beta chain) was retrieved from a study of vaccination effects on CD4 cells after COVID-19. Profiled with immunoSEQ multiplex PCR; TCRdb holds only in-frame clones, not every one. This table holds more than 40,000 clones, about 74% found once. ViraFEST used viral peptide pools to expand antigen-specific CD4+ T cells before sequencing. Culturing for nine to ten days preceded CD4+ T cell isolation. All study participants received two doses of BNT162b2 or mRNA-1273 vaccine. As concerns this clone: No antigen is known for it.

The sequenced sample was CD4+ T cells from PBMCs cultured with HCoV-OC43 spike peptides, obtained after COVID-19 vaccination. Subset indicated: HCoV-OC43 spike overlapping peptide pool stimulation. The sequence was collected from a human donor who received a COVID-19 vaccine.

The CDR3 DNA reads as TGTGCCAGCAGCCAAGAAGGAGGAGGCTATGGCTACACCTTC. This codes for CASSQEGGGYGYTF. The rearrangement uses TRBV4-2 and TRBJ1-2; the D is unclear. The CDR3 has 14 residues. Trimming pared 0 bases from V and 4 bases from J, leaving 9 bases between. The V gene's germline CDR1 is LGHNA and CDR2 YNFKEQ.